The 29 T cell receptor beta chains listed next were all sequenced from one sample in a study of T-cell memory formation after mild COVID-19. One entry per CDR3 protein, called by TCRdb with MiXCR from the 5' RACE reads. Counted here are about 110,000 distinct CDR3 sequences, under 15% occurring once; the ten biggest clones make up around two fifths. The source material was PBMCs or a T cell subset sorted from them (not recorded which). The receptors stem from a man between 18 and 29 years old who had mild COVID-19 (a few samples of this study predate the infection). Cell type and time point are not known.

DNA for the CDR3: TGTGCCAGCAGCCGGTGGACAGGGGATAGCAATCAGCCCCAGCATTTT. Amino acids: CASSRWTGDSNQPQHF. The chain recombines TRBV7-9 with TRBJ1-5; 9 bases map to TRBD1. Germline lookup yields CDR1 SEHNR and CDR2 FQNEAQ (reference sequence). The CDR3 extends over 16 amino acids. V lost 5 bases and J lost 0; bases outside the gene matches: 5.

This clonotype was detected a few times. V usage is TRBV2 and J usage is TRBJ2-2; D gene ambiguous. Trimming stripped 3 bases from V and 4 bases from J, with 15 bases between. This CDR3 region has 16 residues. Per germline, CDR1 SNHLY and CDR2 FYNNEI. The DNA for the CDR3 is TGTGCCAGCAGTGAGATGGAAGGCTCACCCACCGGGGAGCTGTTTTTT. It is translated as CASSEMEGSPTGELFF. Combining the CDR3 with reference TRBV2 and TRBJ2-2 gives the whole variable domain EPEVTQTPSHQVTQMGQEVILRCVPISNHLYFYWYRQILGQKVEFLVSFYNNEISEKSEIFDDQFSVERPDGSNFTLKIRSTKLEDSAMYFCASSEMEGSPTGELFFGEGSRLTVL.

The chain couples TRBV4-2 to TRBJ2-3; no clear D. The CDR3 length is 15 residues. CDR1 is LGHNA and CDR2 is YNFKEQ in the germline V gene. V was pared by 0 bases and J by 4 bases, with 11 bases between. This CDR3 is CASSQDLGRSDTQYF. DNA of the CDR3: TGTGCCAGCAGCCAAGATTTAGGCAGGTCAGATACGCAGTATTTT.

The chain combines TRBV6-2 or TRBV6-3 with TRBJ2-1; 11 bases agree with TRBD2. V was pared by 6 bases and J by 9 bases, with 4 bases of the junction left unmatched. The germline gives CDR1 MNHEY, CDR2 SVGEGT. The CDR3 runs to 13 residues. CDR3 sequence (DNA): TGTGCCAGCAGACTAGCGGGGGTCGGTGAGCAGTTCTTC. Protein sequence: CASRLAGVGEQFF.

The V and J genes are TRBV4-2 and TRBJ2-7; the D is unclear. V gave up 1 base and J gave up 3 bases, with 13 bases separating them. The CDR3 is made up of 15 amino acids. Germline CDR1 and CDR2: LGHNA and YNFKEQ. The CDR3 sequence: CASSQVIGVVYEQYF. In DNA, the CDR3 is TGTGCCAGCAGCCAAGTAATTGGAGTGGTCTACGAGCAGTACTTC.

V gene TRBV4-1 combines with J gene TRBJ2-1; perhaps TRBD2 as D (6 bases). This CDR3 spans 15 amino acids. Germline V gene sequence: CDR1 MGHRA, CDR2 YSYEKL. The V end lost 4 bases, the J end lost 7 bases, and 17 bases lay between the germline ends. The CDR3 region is CASSLEGWGWNEQFF. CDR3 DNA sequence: TGCGCCAGCAGCCTGGAGGGGTGGGGCTGGAATGAGCAGTTCTTC.

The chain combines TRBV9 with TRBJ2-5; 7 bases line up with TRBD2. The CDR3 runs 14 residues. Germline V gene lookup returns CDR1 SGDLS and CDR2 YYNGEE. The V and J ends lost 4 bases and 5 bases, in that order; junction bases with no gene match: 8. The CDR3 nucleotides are TGTGCCAGCAGCCCGGGACTACCGCGGGAGACCCAGTACTTC. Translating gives CASSPGLPRETQYF.

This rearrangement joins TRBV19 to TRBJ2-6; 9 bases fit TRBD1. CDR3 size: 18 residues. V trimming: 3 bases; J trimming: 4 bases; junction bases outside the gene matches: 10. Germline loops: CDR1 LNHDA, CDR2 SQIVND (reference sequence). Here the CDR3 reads CASSMMGTGNGGANVLTF. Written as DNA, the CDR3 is TGTGCCAGTAGTATGATGGGGACAGGGAATGGAGGGGCCAACGTCCTGACTTTC.

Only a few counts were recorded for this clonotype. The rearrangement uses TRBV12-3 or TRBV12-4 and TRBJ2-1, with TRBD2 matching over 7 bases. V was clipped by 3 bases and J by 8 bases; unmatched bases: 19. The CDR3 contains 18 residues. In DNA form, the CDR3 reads TGTGCCAGCAGTTTCAATTGGGGGGGGGACTCGGCGGGCCATGAGCAGTTCTTC. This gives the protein CASSFNWGGDSAGHEQFF.

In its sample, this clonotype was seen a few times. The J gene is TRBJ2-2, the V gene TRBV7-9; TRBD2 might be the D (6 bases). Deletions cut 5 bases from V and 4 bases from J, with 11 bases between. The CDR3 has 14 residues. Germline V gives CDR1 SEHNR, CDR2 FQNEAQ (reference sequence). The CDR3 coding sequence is TGTGCCAGCAGCGGTTTGGAGGGCACCGGGGAGCTGTTTTTT. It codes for CASSGLEGTGELFF.

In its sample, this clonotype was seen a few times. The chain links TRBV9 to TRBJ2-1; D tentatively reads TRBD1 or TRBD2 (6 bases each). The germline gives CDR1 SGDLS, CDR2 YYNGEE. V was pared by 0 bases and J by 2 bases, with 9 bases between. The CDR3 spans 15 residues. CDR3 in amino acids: CASSVVGGAYNEQFF. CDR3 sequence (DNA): TGTGCCAGCAGCGTAGTGGGGGGCGCCTACAATGAGCAGTTCTTC.

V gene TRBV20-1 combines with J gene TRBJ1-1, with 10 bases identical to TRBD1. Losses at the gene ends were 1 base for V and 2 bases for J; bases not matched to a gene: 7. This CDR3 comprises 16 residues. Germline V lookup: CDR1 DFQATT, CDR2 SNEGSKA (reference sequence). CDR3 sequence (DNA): TGCAGTGCTAGAGGACTGGACAGGGGGACAAACACTGAAGCTTTCTTT. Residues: CSARGLDRGTNTEAFF.

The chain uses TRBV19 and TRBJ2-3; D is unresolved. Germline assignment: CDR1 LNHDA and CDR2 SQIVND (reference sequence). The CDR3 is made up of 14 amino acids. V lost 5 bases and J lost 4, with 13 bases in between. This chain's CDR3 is CASSPSNGADTQYF. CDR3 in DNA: TGTGCCAGTAGTCCCTCCAACGGCGCAGATACGCAGTATTTT.

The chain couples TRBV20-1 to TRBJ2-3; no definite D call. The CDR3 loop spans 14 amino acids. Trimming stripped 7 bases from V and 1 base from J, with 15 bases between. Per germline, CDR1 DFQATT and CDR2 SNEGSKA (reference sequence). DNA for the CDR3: TGCAGTGAAGCGAGAAGGCGAGGCACAGATACGCAGTATTTT. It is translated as CSEARRRGTDTQYF.

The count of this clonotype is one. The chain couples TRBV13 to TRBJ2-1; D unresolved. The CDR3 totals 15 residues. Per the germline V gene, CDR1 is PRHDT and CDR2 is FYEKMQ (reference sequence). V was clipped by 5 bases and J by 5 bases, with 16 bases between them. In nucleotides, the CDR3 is TGTGCCAGCAGCCCTGATTGGCGCTCAGACAATGAGCAGTTCTTC. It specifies CASSPDWRSDNEQFF.

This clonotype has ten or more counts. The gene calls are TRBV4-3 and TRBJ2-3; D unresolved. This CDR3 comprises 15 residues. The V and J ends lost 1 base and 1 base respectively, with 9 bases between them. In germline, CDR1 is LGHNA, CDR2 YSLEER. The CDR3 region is CASSQAPRGTDTQYF. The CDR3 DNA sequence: TGCGCCAGCAGCCAAGCCCCGCGCGGCACAGATACGCAGTATTTT.

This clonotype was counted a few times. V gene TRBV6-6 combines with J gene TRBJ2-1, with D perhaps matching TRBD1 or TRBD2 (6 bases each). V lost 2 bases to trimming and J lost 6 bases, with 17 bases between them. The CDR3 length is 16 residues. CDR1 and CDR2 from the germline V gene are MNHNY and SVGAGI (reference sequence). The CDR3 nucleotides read TGTGCCAGCAGTTACCTCGGGGGCGGGGTGCCCAATGAGCAGTTCTTC. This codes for CASSYLGGGVPNEQFF.

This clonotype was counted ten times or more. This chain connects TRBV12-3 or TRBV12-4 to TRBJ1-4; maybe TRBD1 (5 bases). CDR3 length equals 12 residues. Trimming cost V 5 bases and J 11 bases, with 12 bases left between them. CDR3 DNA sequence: TGTGCCAGCAGTCGCGGGGGAGGGAAACTGTTTTTT. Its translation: CASSRGGGKLFF.

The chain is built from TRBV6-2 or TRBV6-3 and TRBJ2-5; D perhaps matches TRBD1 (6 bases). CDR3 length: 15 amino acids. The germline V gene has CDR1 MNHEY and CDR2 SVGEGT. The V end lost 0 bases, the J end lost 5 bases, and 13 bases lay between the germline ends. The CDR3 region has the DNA TGTGCCAGCAGTTACTCGAAGGGGGAGTGGGAGACCCAGTACTTC. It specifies CASSYSKGEWETQYF.

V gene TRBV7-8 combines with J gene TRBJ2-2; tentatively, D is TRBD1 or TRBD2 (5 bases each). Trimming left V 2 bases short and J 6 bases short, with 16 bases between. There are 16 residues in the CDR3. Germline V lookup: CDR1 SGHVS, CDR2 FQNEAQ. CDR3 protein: CASSLRGPRGAGELFF. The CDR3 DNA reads TGTGCCAGCAGCTTAAGGGGACCTCGCGGTGCCGGGGAGCTGTTTTTT.

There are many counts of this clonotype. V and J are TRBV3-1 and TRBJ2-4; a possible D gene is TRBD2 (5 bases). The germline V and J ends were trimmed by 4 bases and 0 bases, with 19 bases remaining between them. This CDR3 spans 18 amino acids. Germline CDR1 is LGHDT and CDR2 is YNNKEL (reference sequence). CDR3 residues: CASSPTDRGVEAKNIQYF. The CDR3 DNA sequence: TGTGCCAGCAGCCCCACAGATCGGGGTGTGGAAGCCAAAAACATTCAGTACTTC.

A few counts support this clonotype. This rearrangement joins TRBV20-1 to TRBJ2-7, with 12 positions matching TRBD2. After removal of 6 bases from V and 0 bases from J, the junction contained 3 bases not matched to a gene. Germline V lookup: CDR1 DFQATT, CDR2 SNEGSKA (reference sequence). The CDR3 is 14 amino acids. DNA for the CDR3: TGCAGTGCAACTAGCGGGGGGATCTCCTACGAGCAGTACGTC. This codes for CSATSGGISYEQYV.

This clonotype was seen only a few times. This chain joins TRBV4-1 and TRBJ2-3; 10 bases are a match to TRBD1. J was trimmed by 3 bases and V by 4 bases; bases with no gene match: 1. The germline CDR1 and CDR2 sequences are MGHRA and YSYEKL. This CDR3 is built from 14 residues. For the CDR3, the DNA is TGCGCCAGCAGCCGGACAGGGGGAACAGATACGCAGTATTTT. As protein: CASSRTGGTDTQYF.

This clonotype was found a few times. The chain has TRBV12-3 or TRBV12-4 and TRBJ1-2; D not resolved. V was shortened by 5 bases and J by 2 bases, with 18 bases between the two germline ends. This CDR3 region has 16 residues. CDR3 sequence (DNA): TGTGCCAGCAGTGGTACTAACTTCGGTGCCAACTATGGCTACACCTTC. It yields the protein CASSGTNFGANYGYTF.

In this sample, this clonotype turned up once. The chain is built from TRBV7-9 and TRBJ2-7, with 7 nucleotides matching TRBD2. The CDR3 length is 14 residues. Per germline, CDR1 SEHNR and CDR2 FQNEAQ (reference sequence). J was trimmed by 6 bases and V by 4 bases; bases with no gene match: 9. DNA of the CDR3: TGTGCCAGCAGCTCTTCGACCCGCGGGGGCGAGCAGTACTTC. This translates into CASSSSTRGGEQYF. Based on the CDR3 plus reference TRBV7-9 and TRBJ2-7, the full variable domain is DTGVSQNPRHKITKRGQNVTFRCDPISEHNRLYWYRQTLGQGPEFLTYFQNEAQLEKSRLLSDRFSAERPKGSFSTLEIQRTEQGDSAMYLCASSSSTRGGEQYFGPGTRLTVT.

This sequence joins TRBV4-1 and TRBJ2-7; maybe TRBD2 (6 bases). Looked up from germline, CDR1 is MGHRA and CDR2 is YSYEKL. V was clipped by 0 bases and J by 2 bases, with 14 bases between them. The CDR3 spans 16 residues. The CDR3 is CASSQEFSGGAYEQYV. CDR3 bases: TGCGCCAGCAGCCAAGAATTTAGCGGAGGGGCCTACGAGCAGTACGTC.

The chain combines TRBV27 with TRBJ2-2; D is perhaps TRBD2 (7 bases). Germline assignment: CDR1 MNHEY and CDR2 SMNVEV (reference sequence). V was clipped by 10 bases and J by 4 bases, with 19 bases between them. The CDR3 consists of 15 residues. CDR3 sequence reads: CATRPGGGGTGELFF. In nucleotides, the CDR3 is TGTGCCACAAGACCTGGAGGGGGGGGCACCGGGGAGCTGTTTTTT.

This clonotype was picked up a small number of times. CDR3 sequence: CASSLGGTGGQPQHF. DNA of the CDR3: TGTGCCAGCAGCTTAGGCGGGACAGGGGGTCAGCCCCAGCATTTT. The chain employs TRBV7-2 and TRBJ1-5; 11 bases map to TRBD1. Looked up from germline, CDR1 is SGHTA and CDR2 is FQGNSA. The CDR3 extends over 15 amino acids. After removal of 1 base from V and 6 bases from J, the junction contained 2 bases not matched to a gene. The variable domain in full, with the rest retrieved from reference TRBV7-2 and TRBJ1-5, is GAGVSQSPSNKVTEKGKDVELRCDPISGHTALYWYRQSLGQGLEFLIYFQGNSAPDKSGLPSDRFSAERTGGSVSTLTIQRTQQEDSAVYLCASSLGGTGGQPQHFGDGTRLSIL.

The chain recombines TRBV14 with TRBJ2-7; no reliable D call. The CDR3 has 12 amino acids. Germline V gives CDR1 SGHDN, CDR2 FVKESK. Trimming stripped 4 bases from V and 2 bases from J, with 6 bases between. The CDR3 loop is CASSPQPYEQYF. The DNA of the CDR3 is TGTGCCAGCAGCCCCCAGCCCTACGAGCAGTACTTC.